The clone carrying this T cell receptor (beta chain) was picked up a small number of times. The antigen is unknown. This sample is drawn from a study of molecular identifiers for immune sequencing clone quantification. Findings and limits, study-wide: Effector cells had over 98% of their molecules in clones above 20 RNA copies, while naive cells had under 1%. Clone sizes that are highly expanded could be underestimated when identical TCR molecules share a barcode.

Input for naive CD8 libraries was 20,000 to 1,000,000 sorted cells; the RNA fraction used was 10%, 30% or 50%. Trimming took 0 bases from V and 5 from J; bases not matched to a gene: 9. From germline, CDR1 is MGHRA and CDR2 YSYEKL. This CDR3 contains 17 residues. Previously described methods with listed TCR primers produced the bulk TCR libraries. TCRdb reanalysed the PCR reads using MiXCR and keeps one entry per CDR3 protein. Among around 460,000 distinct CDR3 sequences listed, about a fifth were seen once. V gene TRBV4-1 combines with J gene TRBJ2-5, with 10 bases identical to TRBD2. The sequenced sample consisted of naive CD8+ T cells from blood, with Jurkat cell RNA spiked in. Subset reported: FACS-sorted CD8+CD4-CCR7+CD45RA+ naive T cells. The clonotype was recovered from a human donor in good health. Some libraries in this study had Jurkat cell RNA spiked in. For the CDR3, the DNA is TGCGCCAGCAGCCAAGAGTGGGCTAGCGGGGGTCTTGAGACCCAGTACTTC. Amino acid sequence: CASSQEWASGGLETQYF.